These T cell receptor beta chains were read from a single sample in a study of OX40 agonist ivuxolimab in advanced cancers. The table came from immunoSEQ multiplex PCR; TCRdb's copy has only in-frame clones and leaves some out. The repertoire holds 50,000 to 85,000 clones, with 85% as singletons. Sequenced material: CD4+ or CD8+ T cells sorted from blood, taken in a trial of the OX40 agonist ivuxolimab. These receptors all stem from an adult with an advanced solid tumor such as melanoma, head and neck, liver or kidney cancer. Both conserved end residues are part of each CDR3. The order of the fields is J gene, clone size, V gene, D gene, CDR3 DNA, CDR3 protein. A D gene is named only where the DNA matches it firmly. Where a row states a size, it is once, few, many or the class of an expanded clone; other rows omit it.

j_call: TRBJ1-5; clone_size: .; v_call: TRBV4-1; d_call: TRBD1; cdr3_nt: TGCGCCAGCAGCCGCTTAGGGACAGAAAACAATCAGCCCCAGCATTTT; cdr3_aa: CASSRLGTENNQPQHF
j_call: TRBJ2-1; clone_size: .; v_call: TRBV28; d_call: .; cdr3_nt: TGTGCCAGCAGGCCATGGGACAACAACAATGAGCAGTTCTTC; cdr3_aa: CASRPWDNNNEQFF
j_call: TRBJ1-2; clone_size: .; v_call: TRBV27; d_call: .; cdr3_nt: TGTGCCAGCAGTTCTGGGATAAGGTACACCTTC; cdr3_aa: CASSSGIRYTF
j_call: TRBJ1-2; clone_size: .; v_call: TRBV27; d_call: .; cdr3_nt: TGTGCCAGCAGTCGAGACAGCCGGCAAGGCTACACCTTC; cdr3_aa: CASSRDSRQGYTF
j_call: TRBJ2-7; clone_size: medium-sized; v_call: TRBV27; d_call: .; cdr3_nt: TGTGCCAGCAGCCTACAGGGAAACGAGCAGTACTTC; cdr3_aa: CASSLQGNEQYF
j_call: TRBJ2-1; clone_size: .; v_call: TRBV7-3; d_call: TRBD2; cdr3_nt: TGTGCCAGCAGCCGAGCGGGAGGGTCCTACAATGAGCAGTTCTTC; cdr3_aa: CASSRAGGSYNEQFF
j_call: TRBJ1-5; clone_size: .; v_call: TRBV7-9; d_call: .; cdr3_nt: TGTGCCAGCAGCTTAGGTCATCAGCCCCAGCATTTT; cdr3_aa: CASSLGHQPQHF
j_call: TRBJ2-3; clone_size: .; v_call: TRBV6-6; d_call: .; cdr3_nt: TGTGCCAGCAGTTACGGGGACCACACAGATACGCAGTATTTT; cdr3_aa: CASSYGDHTDTQYF
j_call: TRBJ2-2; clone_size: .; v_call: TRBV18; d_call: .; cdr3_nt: TGTGCCAGCTCACCACGGACAGTGAAGATGAACACCGGGGAGCTGTTTTTT; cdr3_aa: CASSPRTVKMNTGELFF
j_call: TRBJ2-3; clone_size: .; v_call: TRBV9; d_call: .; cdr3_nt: TGTGCCAGCAGCCCAGGACCCACAGGTCCAGATACGCAGTATTTT; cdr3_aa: CASSPGPTGPDTQYF
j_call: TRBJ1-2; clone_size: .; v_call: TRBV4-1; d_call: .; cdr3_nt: TGCGCCAGCAGCCAAGATAGGCAGTCCTATGGCTACACCTTC; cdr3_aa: CASSQDRQSYGYTF
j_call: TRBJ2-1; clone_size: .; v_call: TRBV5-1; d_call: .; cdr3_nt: TGCGCCAGCAGCTTAGAGGGTCCCGGGTCCTACAATGAGCAGTTCTTC; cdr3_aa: CASSLEGPGSYNEQFF
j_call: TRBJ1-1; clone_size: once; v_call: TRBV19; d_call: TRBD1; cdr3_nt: TGTGCCAGTAGGCCCGGGACAGGGACTGAAGCTTTCTTT; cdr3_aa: CASRPGTGTEAFF
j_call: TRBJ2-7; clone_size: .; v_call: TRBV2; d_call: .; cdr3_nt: TGTGCCAGCAGACAACAAGTTACCTCCTACGAGCAGTACTTC; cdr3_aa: CASRQQVTSYEQYF
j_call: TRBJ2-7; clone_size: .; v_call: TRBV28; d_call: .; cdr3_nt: TGTGCCAGCACCCTTTGGGGAGGAGAGGGGCTCGAGCAGTACTTC; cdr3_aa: CASTLWGGEGLEQYF
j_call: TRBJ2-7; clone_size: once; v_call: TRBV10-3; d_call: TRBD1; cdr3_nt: TGTGCCATCGCCGGGACAGGGAACGAGCAGTACTTC; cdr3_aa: CAIAGTGNEQYF
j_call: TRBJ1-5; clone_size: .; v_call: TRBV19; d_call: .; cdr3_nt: TGTGCCAGTAGTATAGAGGGGGGTAGCAATCAGCCCCAGCATTTT; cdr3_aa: CASSIEGGSNQPQHF
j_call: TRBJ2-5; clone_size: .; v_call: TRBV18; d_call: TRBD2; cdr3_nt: TGTGCCAGCTCACCAGGCGGGGGGACGGAGACCCAGTACTTC; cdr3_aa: CASSPGGGTETQYF
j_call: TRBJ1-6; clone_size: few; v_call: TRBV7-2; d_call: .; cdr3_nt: TGTGCCAGCAGCTTCACAGGCCGAAATTCACCCCTCCACTTT; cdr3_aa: CASSFTGRNSPLHF
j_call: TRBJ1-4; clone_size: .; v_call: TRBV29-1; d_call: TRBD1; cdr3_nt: TGCAGCGTTGAAGATGAGGCAGGGGGCCGTGAAAAACTGTTTTTT; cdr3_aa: CSVEDEAGGREKLFF
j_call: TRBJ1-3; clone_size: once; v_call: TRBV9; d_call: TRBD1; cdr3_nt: TGTGCCAGCAGCACTAGACAGGGGGGGTCTGGAAACACCATATATTTT; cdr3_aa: CASSTRQGGSGNTIYF
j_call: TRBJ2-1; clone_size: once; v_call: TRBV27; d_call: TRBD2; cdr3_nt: TGTGCCAGCAGGCTAGCGGGATTCAATGAGCAGTTCTTC; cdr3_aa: CASRLAGFNEQFF
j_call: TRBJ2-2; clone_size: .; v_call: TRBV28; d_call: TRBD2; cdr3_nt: TGTGCCAGCAGTTTATTACTAGCGTTGCGGGGGGAGCTGTTTTTT; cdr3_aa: CASSLLLALRGELFF
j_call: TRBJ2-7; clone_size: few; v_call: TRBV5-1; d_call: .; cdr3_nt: TGCGCCAGCAGCTTGGCGACTATCTCCTACGAGCAGTACTTC; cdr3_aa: CASSLATISYEQYF
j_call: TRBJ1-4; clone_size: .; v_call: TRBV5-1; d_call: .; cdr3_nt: TGCGCCAGCAGCTTGAACGTAGGCCGAAATGAAAAACTGTTTTTT; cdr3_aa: CASSLNVGRNEKLFF
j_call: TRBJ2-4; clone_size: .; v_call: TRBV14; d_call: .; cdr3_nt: TGTGCCAGCAGCCACCGACAGGTGGAAAGGATTCAGTACTTC; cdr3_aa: CASSHRQVERIQYF
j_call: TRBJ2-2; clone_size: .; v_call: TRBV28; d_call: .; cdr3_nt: TGTGCCAGCATCGCTACAGGGACCTCGAACACCGGGGAGCTGTTTTTT; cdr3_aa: CASIATGTSNTGELFF
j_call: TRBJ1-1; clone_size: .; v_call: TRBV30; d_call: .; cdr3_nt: TGTGCCTGGAGCAAGGGGACCCAGGGGACTGAAGCTTTCTTT; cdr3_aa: CAWSKGTQGTEAFF
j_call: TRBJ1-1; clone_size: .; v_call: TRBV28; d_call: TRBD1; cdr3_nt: TGTGCCAGCAGGCCCGGGACAGTGAACACTGAAGCTTTCTTT; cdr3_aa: CASRPGTVNTEAFF
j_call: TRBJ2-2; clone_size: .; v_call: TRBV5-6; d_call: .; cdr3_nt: TGTGCCAGCACGAGGATTCCCGGGGAGCTGTTTTTT; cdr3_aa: CASTRIPGELFF
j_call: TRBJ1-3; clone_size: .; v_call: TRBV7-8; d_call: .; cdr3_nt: TGTGCCAGCAGCTTAAATCCCCAACTTTCTGGAAACACCATATATTTT; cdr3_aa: CASSLNPQLSGNTIYF
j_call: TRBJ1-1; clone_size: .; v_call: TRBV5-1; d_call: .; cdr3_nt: TGCGCCAGCAGCAAAAGTACCGGGACACTGAACACTGAAGCTTTCTTT; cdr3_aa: CASSKSTGTLNTEAFF
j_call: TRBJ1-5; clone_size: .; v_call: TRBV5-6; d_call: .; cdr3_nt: TGTGCCAGCAGCTGGGGACATAGCAATCAGCCCCAGCATTTT; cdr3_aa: CASSWGHSNQPQHF
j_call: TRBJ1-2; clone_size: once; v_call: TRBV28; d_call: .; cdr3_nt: TGTGCCAGCACCCCCCAAAATCCTGGAGGCTACACCTTC; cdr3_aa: CASTPQNPGGYTF
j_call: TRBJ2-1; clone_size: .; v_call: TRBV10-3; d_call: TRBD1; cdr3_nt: TGTGCCATCAGGTCGGACAGGGGGAATAATGAGCAGTTCTTC; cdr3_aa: CAIRSDRGNNEQFF
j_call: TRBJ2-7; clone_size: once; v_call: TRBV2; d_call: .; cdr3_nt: TGTGCCAGCAGGCCCCCGGGGGCGATCCACGAGCAGTACTTC; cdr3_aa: CASRPPGAIHEQYF
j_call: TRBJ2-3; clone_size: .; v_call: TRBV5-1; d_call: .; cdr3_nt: TGCGCCAGCAGCTTGGGAGCCATAGCAAAAGATACGCAGTATTTT; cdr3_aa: CASSLGAIAKDTQYF
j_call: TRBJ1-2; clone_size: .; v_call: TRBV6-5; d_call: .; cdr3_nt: TGTGCCAGCAGTTACTCGCGTGGGAGTAACTATGGCTACACCTTC; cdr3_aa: CASSYSRGSNYGYTF
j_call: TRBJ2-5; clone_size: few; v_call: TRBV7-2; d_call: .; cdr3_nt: TGTGCCAGCAGCTTGGGCCCCGAAGAGACCCAGTACTTC; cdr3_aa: CASSLGPEETQYF
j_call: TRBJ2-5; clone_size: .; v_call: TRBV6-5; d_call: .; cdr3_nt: TGTGCCAGCAGAGGGACAATTGGGGAGACCCAGTACTTC; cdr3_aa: CASRGTIGETQYF
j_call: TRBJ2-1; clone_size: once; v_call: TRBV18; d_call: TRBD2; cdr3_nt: TGTGCCAGCTCACGGACTAGCGGTTATGATGAGCAGTTCTTC; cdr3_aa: CASSRTSGYDEQFF
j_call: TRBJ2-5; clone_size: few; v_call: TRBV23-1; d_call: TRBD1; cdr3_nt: TGCGCCAGCAGTCCAAAGACAGGGGCCGAGGAGACCCAGTACTTC; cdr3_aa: CASSPKTGAEETQYF
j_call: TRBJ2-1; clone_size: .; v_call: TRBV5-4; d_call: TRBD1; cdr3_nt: TGTGCCAGCAGCTTAGGACAGGGCACCTACAATGAGCAGTTCTTC; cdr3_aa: CASSLGQGTYNEQFF
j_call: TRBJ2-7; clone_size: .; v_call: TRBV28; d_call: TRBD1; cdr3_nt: TGTGCCAGCAGTTTAAATTACAGGTTCCGGACAGGGAGTTTAGAGCAGTACTTC; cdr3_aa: CASSLNYRFRTGSLEQYF
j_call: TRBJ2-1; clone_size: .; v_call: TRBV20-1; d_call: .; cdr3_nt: TGCAGTGCTTCCCCCGCTGGGGAGCAGTTCTTC; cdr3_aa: CSASPAGEQFF
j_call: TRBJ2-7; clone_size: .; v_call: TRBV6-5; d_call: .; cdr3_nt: TGTGCCAGCAGGAGGCAGGGGGGCGACGAGCAGTACTTC; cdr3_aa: CASRRQGGDEQYF
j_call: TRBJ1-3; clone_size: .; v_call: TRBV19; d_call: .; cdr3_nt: TGTGCCAGTTCTTATCTGGGGTCTGGAAACACCATATATTTT; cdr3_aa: CASSYLGSGNTIYF
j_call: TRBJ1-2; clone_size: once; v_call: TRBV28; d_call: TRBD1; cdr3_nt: TGTGCCAGCAGACAACAGCCGGGACAGGGTGGTCACTATGGCTACACCTTC; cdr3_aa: CASRQQPGQGGHYGYTF
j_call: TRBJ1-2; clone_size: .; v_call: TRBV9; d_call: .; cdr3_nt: TGTGCCAGCAACAAGGTCAGACTAAAATACTATGGCTACACCTTC; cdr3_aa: CASNKVRLKYYGYTF
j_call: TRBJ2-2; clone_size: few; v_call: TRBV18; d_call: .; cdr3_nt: TGTGCCAGCTCACCGGGCGGGAACACCGGGGAGCTGTTTTTT; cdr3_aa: CASSPGGNTGELFF
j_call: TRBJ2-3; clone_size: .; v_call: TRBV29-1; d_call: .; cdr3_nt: TGCAGCGTAGGGGGACGGGTAGTCACAGATACGCAGTATTTT; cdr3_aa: CSVGGRVVTDTQYF
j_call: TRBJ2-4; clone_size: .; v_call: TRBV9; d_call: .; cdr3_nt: TGTGCCAGCAGCGTCACATCGGGGGTCAATGGCATTCAGTACTTC; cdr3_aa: CASSVTSGVNGIQYF
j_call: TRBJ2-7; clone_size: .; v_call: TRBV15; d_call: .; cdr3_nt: TGTGCCACCAGCAGAGCAGGGGCGAGCTACGAGCAGTACTTC; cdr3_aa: CATSRAGASYEQYF